The sequence of this T cell receptor (beta chain) was determined in a study of blood T cell repertoires in COVID-19. Turning to the study itself: COVID-19 samples from acute and convalescent phases originated in the United States, Italy and Spain. T cells, B-cell-depleted T cells, or PBMCs provided the cDNA or gDNA that served as material.

Trimming cost V 4 bases and J 8 bases; bases outside gene matches: 14. The germline CDR1 and CDR2 sequences are SGHTA and FQGNSA. This CDR3 has 17 residues. Under the authors' procedure: Reference gene primer amplification yielded estimated nucleated cell counts. Sequenced by immunoSEQ multiplex PCR; TCRdb stores in-frame clones only, minus some. V and J calls and clone size are given by that table; D and trimming were obtained from the DNA. This sample yields about 190,000 clones, of which 75% to 90% are seen a single time; 6.5% to 8.5% belongs to the top ten. The sequenced sample was peripheral blood. The chain links TRBV7-2 to TRBJ2-1; 10 bases map to TRBD2. The clonotype comes from a man in his forties with acute or convalescent COVID-19. The DNA for the CDR3 is TGTGCCAGCAGCTCACTAGCGGGACCCCCCGAAGTCGATGAGCAGTTCTTC. It codes for CASSSLAGPPEVDEQFF.